A single sample is the source of the 21 T cell receptor beta chains below, sequenced in a study of shared T cell receptors in the human thymus. TCRdb keeps only in-frame clones here, not all; method: immunoSEQ multiplex PCR. This sample has about 660,000 clones, with around nine tenths found just once. These same data were also listed under a study on human thymus T cells.

Sequencing was done on a sample of thymocytes. Receptor source: a boy under three years old with a congenital heart defect.

The V and J genes are TRBV30 and TRBJ2-1, with 14 positions matching TRBD2. Germline loops: CDR1 GTSNPN, CDR2 SVGIG (reference sequence). The junction had 3 bases not matched to a gene; V was cut back by 4 bases and J by 4 bases. The CDR3 runs 15 residues. The CDR3 here is CAWTRTSGRYNEQFF. DNA of the CDR3: TGTGCCTGGACCAGGACTAGCGGGAGGTACAATGAGCAGTTCTTC.

The gene calls are TRBV27 and TRBJ2-7; possible D gene TRBD1, 5 bases. Germline V CDR1 and CDR2: MNHEY, SMNVEV (reference sequence). This CDR3 region has 17 residues. V was trimmed by 3 bases and J by 1 base, leaving 19 bases between them. The CDR3 region is CASSFWQGPSGSYEQYF. The DNA for the CDR3 is TGTGCCAGCAGTTTTTGGCAGGGCCCCTCTGGATCCTACGAGCAGTACTTC.

This chain joins TRBV28 and TRBJ2-5; no clear D gene. The V end was cut by 1 base, the J end by 2 bases, with 8 bases between. The CDR3 extends over 14 amino acids. Germline-derived CDR1 and CDR2 are MDHEN and SYDVKM. The CDR3 spells CASSLFSKQETQYF. CDR3 nucleotide sequence: TGTGCCAGCAGTTTATTTAGCAAACAAGAGACCCAGTACTTC. Full variable domain (outside the CDR3, taken from reference TRBV28 and TRBJ2-5): DVKVTQSSRYLVKRTGEKVFLECVQDMDHENMFWYRQDPGLGLRLIYFSYDVKMKEKGDIPEGYSVSREKKERFSLILESASTNQTSMYLCASSLFSKQETQYFGPGTRLLVL.

The chain combines TRBV6-1 with TRBJ1-4, with D perhaps TRBD1 (5 bases). CDR1 is MNHNS and CDR2 is SASEGT in the germline V gene. Trimming removed 6 bases from V and 0 bases from J, with 11 bases in between. This CDR3 has 15 amino acids. Here the CDR3 DNA reads TGTGCCAGCAGGGACACCGCGGCAACTAATGAAAAACTGTTTTTT. It translates to CASRDTAATNEKLFF.

This clone was counted a single time. The chain joins TRBV5-5 to TRBJ1-1; 7 bases align to TRBD1. The junction had 4 bases not matched to a gene; V was cut back by 0 bases and J by 5 bases. Germline V lookup: CDR1 SGHKS, CDR2 YYEKEE (reference sequence). The CDR3 has 14 amino acids. The CDR3 region has the DNA TGTGCCAGCAGCTTGGTACAGGGGAGGACTGAAGCTTTCTTT. Translated, it gives CASSLVQGRTEAFF.

The chain joins TRBV7-3 to TRBJ2-2; D call uncertain. V was cut by 2 bases and J by 2 bases, with 9 bases left in between. The CDR3 extends over 15 amino acids. CDR1 and CDR2 (germline): SGHTA, FQGTGA. The CDR3 sequence is CASSLGRTNTGELFF. The CDR3, as DNA: TGTGCCAGCAGCTTAGGCCGAACCAACACCGGGGAGCTGTTTTTT.

The V gene is TRBV6-6, the J gene TRBJ2-5, with 12 bases matching TRBD1. The CDR3 length is 16 residues. Germline V gene lookup returns CDR1 MNHNY and CDR2 SVGAGI (reference sequence). The junction had 8 bases not matched to a gene; V was cut back by 4 bases and J by 5 bases. The CDR3 loop is CASSWSRDRGRETQYF. CDR3 bases: TGTGCCAGCAGTTGGTCCCGGGACAGGGGGCGTGAGACCCAGTACTTC.

V gene TRBV18 combines with J gene TRBJ1-5; TRBD1 might be the D (5 bases). Germline V gene sequence: CDR1 KGHSH, CDR2 LQKENI. The CDR3 sequence is 14 residues long. The V end lost 2 bases, the J end lost 12 bases, and 17 bases lay between the germline ends. CDR3 sequence reads: CASSPVVGSGVQHF. CDR3 DNA sequence: TGTGCCAGCTCACCAGTCGTAGGGTCGGGGGTCCAGCATTTT.

This clone was observed a handful of times. V gene TRBV7-2 combines with J gene TRBJ2-2, with a weak D call TRBD2 (5 bases). From germline, CDR1 is SGHTA and CDR2 FQGNSA. This CDR3 contains 16 residues. V lost 5 bases, J lost 4 bases, and 17 bases lay in between. The CDR3 coding sequence is TGTGCCAGCAGCCTCCACGGCGGGCGCGGCACCGGGGAGCTGTTTTTT. Protein product: CASSLHGGRGTGELFF.

The CDR3 coding sequence is TGCGCCAGCAGCCCGACTGGATACAATGAGCAGTTCTTC. As protein: CASSPTGYNEQFF. This chain joins TRBV4-3 and TRBJ2-1; D not resolved. CDR3 length: 13 amino acids. CDR1 and CDR2 (germline): LGHNA, YSLEER. With 4 bases removed from V and 4 bases from J, the gap between germline ends came to 8 bases.

This sequence joins TRBV28 and TRBJ2-6; no firm D call. Germline assignment: CDR1 MDHEN and CDR2 SYDVKM. V dropped 6 bases and J dropped 0 bases, with 12 bases sitting between them. The CDR3 has 16 residues. The CDR3: CASRNPDTSGANVLTF. CDR3 nucleotides: TGTGCCAGCAGGAACCCAGATACCTCTGGGGCCAACGTCCTGACTTTC.

The chain uses TRBV6-4 and TRBJ1-1; 8 nucleotides align to TRBD1. CDR3 length equals 13 residues. The V gene end was trimmed by 4 bases and the J gene end by 4 bases; junction bases not matched to a gene: 2. Germline lookup yields CDR1 MRHNA and CDR2 SNTAGT. CDR3 in amino acids: CASSVTGGTEAFF. DNA for the CDR3: TGTGCCAGCAGTGTTACAGGGGGCACTGAAGCTTTCTTT.

This clone was observed once. CDR3 residues: CATSREVGQYPYNEQFF. The CDR3, as DNA: TGTGCCACCAGCAGAGAGGTGGGACAGTACCCCTACAATGAGCAGTTCTTC. The chain recombines TRBV15 with TRBJ2-1; 7 bases align to TRBD1. CDR3 length: 17 amino acids. V was clipped by 0 bases and J by 2 bases; unmatched bases: 7. Germline V CDR1 and CDR2: LNHNV, YYDKDF (reference sequence). The variable domain in full, with the rest retrieved from reference TRBV15 and TRBJ2-1, is DAMVIQNPRYQVTQFGKPVTLSCSQTLNHNVMYWYQQKSSQAPKLLFHYYDKDFNNEADTPDNFQSRRPNTSFCFLDIRSPGLGDTAMYLCATSREVGQYPYNEQFFGPGTRLTVL.

This chain joins TRBV28 and TRBJ1-1; D perhaps matches TRBD1 (5 bases). CDR1 MDHEN and CDR2 SYDVKM come from the germline V gene. The CDR3 is 14 amino acids. Deletions cut 3 bases from V and 1 base from J, with 9 bases between. The CDR3 bases are TGTGCCAGCAGTTTTGTCCAGGGGAACACTGAAGCTTTCTTT. It codes for CASSFVQGNTEAFF.

This rearrangement joins TRBV7-8 to TRBJ1-5; D not resolved. This CDR3 has 17 amino acids. The V gene's germline CDR1 is SGHVS and CDR2 FQNEAQ. Trimming cost V 2 bases and J 2 bases, with 16 bases left between them. The CDR3 reads CASSLMVAGRGNQPQHF. The CDR3 DNA follows: TGTGCCAGCAGCTTAATGGTCGCGGGCCGGGGCAATCAGCCCCAGCATTTT.

The chain employs TRBV4-1 and TRBJ1-1, with a possible D match to TRBD1 (5 bases). Germline CDR1 reads MGHRA; CDR2 reads YSYEKL. Trimming cost V 0 bases and J 2 bases, with 13 bases left between them. The CDR3 has 16 amino acids. Here the CDR3 reads CASSQEGSRENTEAFF. The CDR3 DNA reads TGCGCCAGCAGCCAAGAGGGTTCCAGGGAAAACACTGAAGCTTTCTTT.

This clone showed up just once. The chain joins TRBV5-4 to TRBJ2-3; 14 bases are a match to TRBD2. V shed 4 bases, J shed 6 bases, and the junction held 10 bases outside the gene matches. Per the germline V gene, CDR1 is SGHNT and CDR2 is YYREEE (reference sequence). This CDR3 comprises 17 residues. CDR3 nucleotides: TGTGCCAGCAGCCCTCCGGGACTAGCGGGAGAGGTGGATACGCAGTATTTT. Translating gives CASSPPGLAGEVDTQYF.

V and J are TRBV27 and TRBJ2-1; unclear D gene. Trimming left V 7 bases short and J 8 bases short, with 15 bases between. The CDR3 sequence is 13 residues long. Germline CDR1 is MNHEY and CDR2 is SMNVEV (reference sequence). The CDR3 sequence: CASIPRNGYEQFF. The CDR3, as DNA: TGTGCCAGCATCCCTCGGAACGGGTATGAGCAGTTCTTC.

The rearrangement joins TRBV5-6 to TRBJ2-5; D is undetermined. This CDR3 is 14 amino acids long. Germline assignment: CDR1 SGHDT and CDR2 YYEEEE. V lost 0 bases to trimming and J lost 2 bases, with 8 bases between them. CDR3 bases: TGTGCCAGCAGCTTGGTTGCGGTACAAGAGACCCAGTACTTC. Its translation: CASSLVAVQETQYF.

V gene TRBV29-1 combines with J gene TRBJ2-7; possibly TRBD1 for D (5 bases). V was pared by 4 bases and J by 3 bases, with 7 bases between. The CDR3 runs 11 residues. Germline values: CDR1 SQVTM, CDR2 ANQGSEA. CDR3 sequence reads: CSVARDYEQYF. The CDR3 DNA reads as TGCAGCGTTGCCAGGGACTACGAGCAGTACTTC.

The V and J genes are TRBV28 and TRBJ2-4; the D gene is possibly TRBD2 (6 bases). Germline CDR1 reads MDHEN; CDR2 reads SYDVKM. The CDR3 extends over 17 amino acids. The V gene lost 5 bases and the J gene lost 0 bases, with 17 bases spanning the gap. The CDR3 nucleotides are TGTGCCAGCAGTGAGCCCCCGGGGGTTGTAGCCAAAAACATTCAGTACTTC. Amino acid sequence: CASSEPPGVVAKNIQYF.